What follows are 30 T cell receptor beta chains derived from one specimen sequenced in a study of Graves' ophthalmopathy and Graves' hyperthyroidism. RNA served as the template for amplifying TCR beta CDR3 regions. Second-round multiplex PCR came after a first-round RT-PCR that employed HTBI primers. TCRdb processed the multiplex PCR reads anew with MiXCR; each CDR3 protein has one entry. The sample includes some 39,000 distinct CDR3 sequences, 50% of them seen just once. Sample: peripheral blood. Receptors were obtained from an adult woman with stable Graves' hyperthyroidism.

J is TRBJ2-7 and V is TRBV24-1, with 10 bases fitting TRBD1. The V gene end was trimmed by 5 bases and the J gene end by 3 bases; junction bases not matched to a gene: 6. Germline assignment: CDR1 KGHDR and CDR2 SFDVKD. CDR3 size: 15 residues. The CDR3 loop reads CATSATGTGVYEQYF. CDR3 DNA: TGTGCCACCAGTGCCACTGGGACAGGGGTCTACGAGCAGTACTTC.

This clonotype occurred once. The CDR3 coding sequence is TGTGCCAGCAGTGCAGTGGGGCACGGGGGATATGGCTACACCTTC. Encoded protein: CASSAVGHGGYGYTF. The chain has TRBV4-2 and TRBJ1-2, with D possibly TRBD1 on 5 matching bases. V dropped 6 bases and J dropped 5 bases, with 19 bases sitting between them. Germline CDR1 and CDR2: LGHNA and YNFKEQ. This CDR3 has 15 amino acids.

This clonotype was observed many times. The chain carries TRBV20-1 and TRBJ1-2, with D possibly being TRBD1 (6 bases). V was trimmed by 6 bases and J by 0 bases, leaving 17 bases between them. The CDR3 runs 15 residues. Germline CDR1 DFQATT, CDR2 SNEGSKA (reference sequence). The chain's CDR3 is CSAPGDISTNYGYTF. The DNA for the CDR3 is TGCAGTGCCCCCGGGGACATCTCCACTAACTATGGCTACACCTTC.

The rearrangement joins TRBV5-6 to TRBJ2-1, with TRBD2 matching over 7 bases. The CDR3 has 16 residues. Germline trimming cut 4 bases from V and 8 bases from J; bases unmatched to any gene: 15. The germline gives CDR1 SGHDT, CDR2 YYEEEE. The CDR3 sequence: CASSPYAGARQDEQFF. For the CDR3, the DNA is TGTGCCAGCAGCCCTTACGCGGGAGCTCGTCAGGATGAGCAGTTCTTC.

The chain has TRBV7-9 and TRBJ2-7, with TRBD1 identical over 11 bases. V shed 10 bases, J shed 5 bases, and the junction held 10 bases outside the gene matches. Germline CDR1 reads SEHNR; CDR2 reads FQNEAQ (reference sequence). CDR3 length equals 14 residues. The CDR3 coding sequence is TGTGCCACGGGTTCGGGACAGGGGGGCGACGAGCAGTACTTC. Its translation: CATGSGQGGDEQYF.

This clonotype was recorded at least ten times. The chain has TRBV20-1 and TRBJ1-2; 8 nucleotides line up with TRBD1. This CDR3 is built from 14 residues. The V and J ends lost 1 base and 8 bases, in that order; junction bases with no gene match: 9. Germline V gives CDR1 DFQATT, CDR2 SNEGSKA (reference sequence). The DNA for the CDR3 is TGCAGTGCTAGAGCCCTCGGACAGGGAGGCGGCTACACCTTC. This codes for CSARALGQGGGYTF.

This clonotype was picked up one time. V is TRBV7-9 and J is TRBJ2-7; tentatively, D is TRBD1 (7 bases). The germline V gene has CDR1 SEHNR and CDR2 FQNEAQ (reference sequence). The CDR3 contains 16 residues. Trimming stripped 4 bases from V and 3 bases from J, with 19 bases between. The CDR3 sequence is CASSSVRGTEYYEQYF. Here the CDR3 DNA reads TGTGCCAGCAGCTCGGTTCGCGGGACAGAATACTACGAGCAGTACTTC. Full variable domain (outside the CDR3, taken from reference TRBV7-9 and TRBJ2-7): DTGVSQNPRHKITKRGQNVTFRCDPISEHNRLYWYRQTLGQGPEFLTYFQNEAQLEKSRLLSDRFSAERPKGSFSTLEIQRTEQGDSAMYLCASSSVRGTEYYEQYFGPGTRLTVT.

By share, this clonotype counts as medium-sized. This rearrangement joins TRBV7-4 to TRBJ1-2, with D unresolved. Trimming cost V 4 bases and J 3 bases, with 9 bases left between them. This CDR3 has 13 amino acids. Per the germline V gene, CDR1 is SGHVT and CDR2 is SQSDAQ. CDR3: CASSSRHDYGYTF. CDR3 DNA sequence: TGTGCCAGCAGCTCCCGACATGACTATGGCTACACCTTC.

This clonotype was seen ten or more times. This chain's CDR3 is CAISPTSGMSSYEQYF. CDR3 nucleotides: TGTGCCATCAGTCCCACTAGCGGGATGAGCTCCTACGAGCAGTACTTC. This rearrangement joins TRBV10-3 to TRBJ2-7, with 10 bases lining up with TRBD2. The CDR3 has 16 amino acids. Germline V gene lookup returns CDR1 ENHRY and CDR2 SYGVKD. The V and J ends lost 5 bases and 0 bases, in that order; junction bases with no gene match: 7.

The chain uses TRBV15 and TRBJ1-1; no reliable D call. This CDR3 comprises 10 residues. Between the trimmed V and J ends, which lost 11 bases and 4 bases, there was a span of 8 bases. CDR1 is LNHNV, CDR2 YYDKDF, per germline (reference sequence). Here the CDR3 reads CASGVTEAFF. CDR3 DNA: TGTGCCTCCGGGGTCACTGAAGCTTTCTTT.

This clonotype was detected many times. This chain uses TRBV7-9 with TRBJ1-1; 7 bases match TRBD1. The CDR3 has 16 residues. V was clipped by 3 bases and J by 1 base; unmatched bases: 8. Per the germline V gene, CDR1 is SEHNR and CDR2 is FQNEAQ (reference sequence). For the CDR3, the DNA is TGTGCCAGCAGCTTGGTGACAGGGAGGGGGAACACTGAAGCTTTCTTT. Translating gives CASSLVTGRGNTEAFF. Drawing the rest from reference TRBV7-9 and TRBJ1-1, the complete variable domain is DTGVSQNPRHKITKRGQNVTFRCDPISEHNRLYWYRQTLGQGPEFLTYFQNEAQLEKSRLLSDRFSAERPKGSFSTLEIQRTEQGDSAMYLCASSLVTGRGNTEAFFGQGTRLTVV.

The gene calls are TRBV5-6 and TRBJ2-7; either TRBD1 or TRBD2 may supply D (5 bases each). V lost 5 bases and J 0 bases, leaving 15 bases between the germline ends. Germline lookup yields CDR1 SGHDT and CDR2 YYEEEE. The CDR3 spans 15 residues. CDR3 loop: CASSAESGASYEQYF. CDR3 in DNA: TGTGCCAGCAGTGCTGAGTCCGGGGCCTCCTACGAGCAGTACTTC.

The genes are TRBV11-2 and TRBJ1-2; D gene uncertain. This CDR3 has 13 residues. The germline V and J ends were trimmed by 4 bases and 2 bases, with 8 bases remaining between them. Germline assignment: CDR1 SGHAT and CDR2 FQNNGV. In DNA, the CDR3 is TGTGCCAGCAGCTCGGCGAGGAACTATGGCTACACCTTC. This translates into CASSSARNYGYTF.

Of note for this clonotype: It is likely a read error, because the conserved phenylalanine at the end of the CDR3 is missing. The chain recombines TRBV12-3 or TRBV12-4 with TRBJ2-5; 10 bases align to TRBD2. J gave up 2 bases and V 8 bases, and 5 bases lay outside the gene matches. The CDR3 spans 14 residues. CDR3 sequence: CASGAGLAQETQYS. The CDR3 DNA reads as TGTGCCAGCGGTGCGGGACTAGCGCAAGAGACCCAGTACTCC.

This clonotype was observed at least ten times. The rearrangement uses TRBV2 and TRBJ2-5; 10 bases align to TRBD2. Losses at the gene ends were 6 bases for V and 5 bases for J; bases not matched to a gene: 6. Germline CDR1 reads SNHLY; CDR2 reads FYNNEI. The CDR3 runs 14 residues. This CDR3 is CASRSSGGPETQYF. CDR3 DNA: TGTGCCAGCAGATCTAGCGGGGGTCCGGAGACCCAGTACTTC.

Judged by abundance, this clonotype is medium-sized. J is TRBJ1-1 and V is TRBV5-1; 8 positions agree with TRBD1. Germline CDR1 and CDR2: SGHRS and YFSETQ. Trimming at V came to 2 bases and at J to 4 bases, leaving 4 bases not matched to a gene. This CDR3 is built from 14 residues. The CDR3: CASSLQGGATEAFF. The CDR3 nucleotides are TGCGCCAGCAGCTTACAGGGGGGAGCCACTGAAGCTTTCTTT. Full variable domain (outside the CDR3, taken from reference TRBV5-1 and TRBJ1-1): KAGVTQTPRYLIKTRGQQVTLSCSPISGHRSVSWYQQTPGQGLQFLFEYFSETQRNKGNFPGRFSGRQFSNSRSEMNVSTLELGDSALYLCASSLQGGATEAFFGQGTRLTVV.

The chain recombines TRBV20-1 with TRBJ1-2; 8 nucleotides align to TRBD1. CDR1 and CDR2 from the germline V gene are DFQATT and SNEGSKA (reference sequence). V was pared by 6 bases and J by 3 bases, with 12 bases of the junction left unmatched. CDR3 length: 15 amino acids. The CDR3 spells CSAPNTDRVDYGYTF. Written as DNA, the CDR3 is TGCAGTGCCCCCAACACGGACAGGGTCGACTATGGCTACACCTTC.

This clonotype was observed at least ten times. The chain links TRBV5-8 to TRBJ1-6; D unresolved. CDR3 size: 14 residues. Germline CDR1 reads SGHTS; CDR2 reads YDEGEE. Trimming stripped 0 bases from V and 10 bases from J, with 11 bases between. The CDR3 DNA reads TGTGCCAGCAGCTTGGGTGGCTTAGGATCACCCCTCCACTTT. Residues: CASSLGGLGSPLHF.

A note on this clonotype: The junction differs from germline at one of its ends, possibly a read error. The J gene is TRBJ1-1, the V gene TRBV7-4; no clear D. CDR1 SGHVT and CDR2 SQSDAQ come from the germline V gene. The CDR3 runs 13 residues. The CDR3 spells CASSRTLNAEAFF. DNA for the CDR3: TGTGCCAGCAGCCGCACTTTGAACGCTGAAGCCTTCTTT.

The table lists this clonotype with a few counts. CDR3 nucleotide sequence: TGTGCCACCAGCAGGGTAAACCAGCCCCAGCATTTT. Translation gives CATSRVNQPQHF. The chain recombines TRBV15 with TRBJ1-5, with D hard to call. CDR1 and CDR2 (germline): LNHNV, YYDKDF (reference sequence). The CDR3 extends over 12 amino acids. The V gene lost 3 bases and the J gene lost 7 bases, with 7 bases spanning the gap.

The rearrangement links TRBV7-2 to TRBJ2-7, with D tentatively TRBD1 or TRBD2 (5 bases each). This CDR3 spans 14 amino acids. Germline V gene data show CDR1 as SGHTA and CDR2 as FQGNSA. V lost 1 base, J lost 5 bases, and 12 bases lay in between. Written as DNA, the CDR3 is TGTGCCAGCAGCTTAGGAGGGGCCAGGGACGAGCAGTACTTC. It yields the protein CASSLGGARDEQYF.

V is TRBV7-9 and J is TRBJ1-1; the match to TRBD1 covers 7 bases. The V gene's germline CDR1 is SEHNR and CDR2 FQNEAQ (reference sequence). There are 13 residues in the CDR3. V was pared by 5 bases and J by 11 bases, with 11 bases of the junction left unmatched. For the CDR3, the DNA is TGTGCCAGCAGCCCACACAGGGGTGCCGAGGCTTTCTTT. Residues: CASSPHRGAEAFF.

This clonotype is categorized as medium-sized. This chain connects TRBV24-1 to TRBJ1-1; no clear D. V was trimmed by 4 bases and J by 0 bases, leaving 8 bases between them. Germline V gives CDR1 KGHDR, CDR2 SFDVKD. This CDR3 is 14 amino acids long. The CDR3, as DNA: TGTGCCACCAGTGAAGGCGGATTGAACACTGAAGCTTTCTTT. It codes for CATSEGGLNTEAFF.

The gene calls are TRBV7-9 and TRBJ1-6; 9 nucleotides agree with TRBD1. This CDR3 is built from 15 residues. The V gene end was trimmed by 5 bases and the J gene end by 7 bases; junction bases not matched to a gene: 6. The germline V gene encodes CDR1 SEHNR and CDR2 FQNEAQ (reference sequence). The CDR3 here is CASSHGDRENSPLHF. The CDR3 DNA is TGTGCCAGCAGCCACGGGGACAGGGAGAATTCACCCCTCCACTTT.

In its sample, this clonotype was seen many times. The chain recombines TRBV12-3 or TRBV12-4 with TRBJ1-1; 7 nucleotides agree with TRBD1. The junction had 5 bases not matched to a gene; V was cut back by 5 bases and J by 2 bases. The CDR3 extends over 14 amino acids. In DNA, the CDR3 is TGTGCCAGCAGTCCCCAGGGGGAAAACACTGAAGCTTTCTTT. This encodes CASSPQGENTEAFF.

This clonotype was picked up many times. This rearrangement joins TRBV6-5 to TRBJ2-1; D is uncertain. Trimming took 4 bases from V and 5 from J, leaving 6 bases between them. Per the germline V gene, CDR1 is MNHEY and CDR2 is SVGAGI. This CDR3 has 12 residues. DNA of the CDR3: TGTGCCAGCAGTTCTTGGAACAATGAGCAGTTCTTC. As protein: CASSSWNNEQFF.

The V and J genes are TRBV29-1 and TRBJ2-7; TRBD2 agrees at 10 bases. Germline trimming cut 8 bases from V and 4 bases from J; bases unmatched to any gene: 5. This CDR3 region has 12 residues. Germline V CDR1 and CDR2: SQVTM, ANQGSEA. CDR3 sequence reads: CSSGLAVYEQYF. CDR3 coding DNA: TGCAGCTCCGGACTAGCGGTTTACGAGCAGTACTTC.

This clonotype was seen a handful of times. The chain is built from TRBV5-1 and TRBJ1-1, with a tentative D call TRBD1 (6 bases). Germline V gene lookup returns CDR1 SGHRS and CDR2 YFSETQ. CDR3 length: 14 residues. V gave up 0 bases and J gave up 11 bases, with 17 bases separating them. DNA for the CDR3: TGCGCCAGCAGCTTGGCGACAGGAGCCTTGGGTGCTTTCTTT. This gives the protein CASSLATGALGAFF.

This clonotype was detected only once. The gene calls are TRBV27 and TRBJ2-1; D remains unclear. The CDR3 has 10 residues. Trimming took off 4 bases at V and 7 bases at J, with 2 bases between the two ends. Germline V gene lookup returns CDR1 MNHEY and CDR2 SMNVEV (reference sequence). CDR3 bases: TGTGCCAGCAGTTGGAATGAGCAGTTCTTC. Encoded protein: CASSWNEQFF.

The count of this clonotype is one. The genes are TRBV6-1 and TRBJ2-5; 12 positions match TRBD1. The ends lost 7 bases at V and 5 bases at J; junction bases unmatched: 5. The CDR3 loop spans 14 amino acids. Germline CDR1 MNHNS, CDR2 SASEGT. DNA of the CDR3: TGTGCCAGCATCCGGGGACAGGGGGCTGAGACCCAGTACTTC. Protein sequence: CASIRGQGAETQYF.